The T cell receptor (beta chain) described here comes from a study of response to subunit inactivated influenza vaccine. TCRdb independently ran MiXCR on the RT-PCR reads; one entry per CDR3 protein. The sample holds about 170,000 distinct CDR3 sequences, 9.5% to 15% seen once. The CDR3 is 15 residues long. Trimming stripped 0 bases from V and 8 bases from J, with 16 bases between. The germline V gene has CDR1 SQVTM and CDR2 ANQGSEA. Another study also made use of these data, one on T cells expressing NK-cell markers. From that paper: Generation of TCR beta cDNA was performed by 5'RACE template switching incorporating UMIs. HCMV seropositivity characterized seven of the eight sequenced donors, and seronegativity one. Several experiments employed an anti-gamma-delta TCR antibody to confine sorting to alpha-beta TCR T cells. Leadership of the CD3+CD56-NKG2C+ fraction also belonged to these clonotypes in a handful of donors. Whether expanded NKG2C+ T cell clones recognized HCMV stayed uncertain.

The clonotype was recovered from a man aged 45-65 years who received an inactivated influenza vaccine. The J gene is TRBJ1-4, the V gene TRBV29-1; maybe TRBD1 (5 bases). Sequences were derived from CD8+ T cells sorted from PBMCs, sampled 12 days after vaccination. The CDR3 protein is CSVEDSGGVGEKLFF. As DNA, the CDR3 is TGCAGCGTTGAAGATTCCGGGGGGGTAGGGGAAAAACTGTTTTTT.